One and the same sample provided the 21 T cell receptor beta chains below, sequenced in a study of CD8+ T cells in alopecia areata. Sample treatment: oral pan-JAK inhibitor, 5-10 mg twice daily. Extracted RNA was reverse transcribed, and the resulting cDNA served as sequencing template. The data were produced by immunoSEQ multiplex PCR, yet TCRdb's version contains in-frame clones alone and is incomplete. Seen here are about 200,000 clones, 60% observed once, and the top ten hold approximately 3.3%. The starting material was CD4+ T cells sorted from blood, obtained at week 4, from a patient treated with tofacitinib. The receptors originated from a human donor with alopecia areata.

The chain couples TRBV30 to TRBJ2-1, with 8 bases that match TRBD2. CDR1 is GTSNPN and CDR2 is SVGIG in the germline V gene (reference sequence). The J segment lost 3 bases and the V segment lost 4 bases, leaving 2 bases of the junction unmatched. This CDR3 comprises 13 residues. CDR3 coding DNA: TGTGCCTGGAAGCGGGGGAGCTACAATGAGCAGTTCTTC. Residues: CAWKRGSYNEQFF.

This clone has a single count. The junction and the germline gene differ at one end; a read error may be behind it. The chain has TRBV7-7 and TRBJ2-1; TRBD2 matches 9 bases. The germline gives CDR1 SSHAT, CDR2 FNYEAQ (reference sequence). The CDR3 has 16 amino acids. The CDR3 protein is CASSLGVSGGYNEQFF. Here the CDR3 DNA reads TGTGCTAGCAGCTTAGGGGTTAGCGGGGGCTACAATGAGCAGTTCTTC. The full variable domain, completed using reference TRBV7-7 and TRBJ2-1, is GAGVSQSPRYKVTKRGQDVTLRCDPISSHATLYWYQQALGQGPEFLTYFNYEAQPDKSGLPSDRFSAERPEGSISTLTIQRTEQRDSAMYRCASSLGVSGGYNEQFFGPGTRLTVL.

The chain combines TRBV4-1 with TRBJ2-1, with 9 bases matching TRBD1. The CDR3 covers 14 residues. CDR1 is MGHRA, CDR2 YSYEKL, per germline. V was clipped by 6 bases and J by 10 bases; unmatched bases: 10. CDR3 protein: CASRPGQGTREQFF. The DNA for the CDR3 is TGCGCCAGCAGGCCGGGACAGGGAACGCGCGAGCAGTTCTTC.

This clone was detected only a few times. Here the CDR3 reads CASGHSGTVGSEQFF. The CDR3 DNA sequence: TGTGCCAGCGGACACTCCGGGACAGTAGGGAGTGAGCAGTTCTTC. V usage is TRBV11-3 and J usage is TRBJ2-1; 7 bases are shared with TRBD1. Trimming cost V 8 bases and J 9 bases; bases outside gene matches: 16. Germline V gene sequence: CDR1 SGHNT, CDR2 YENEEA. This CDR3 is built from 15 residues.

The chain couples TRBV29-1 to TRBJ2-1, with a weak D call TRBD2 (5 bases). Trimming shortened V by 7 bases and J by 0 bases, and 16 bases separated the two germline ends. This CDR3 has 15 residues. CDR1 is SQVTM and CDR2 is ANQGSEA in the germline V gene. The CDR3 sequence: CSAESGSSSYNEQFF. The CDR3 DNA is TGCAGCGCCGAGTCGGGGTCCAGCTCCTACAATGAGCAGTTCTTC.

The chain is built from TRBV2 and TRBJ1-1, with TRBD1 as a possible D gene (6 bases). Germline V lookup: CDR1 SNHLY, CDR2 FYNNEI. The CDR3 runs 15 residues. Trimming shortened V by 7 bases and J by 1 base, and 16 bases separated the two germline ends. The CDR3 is CASTRDTSANTEAFF. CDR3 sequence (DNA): TGTGCCAGCACTAGGGACACCTCAGCGAACACTGAAGCTTTCTTT.

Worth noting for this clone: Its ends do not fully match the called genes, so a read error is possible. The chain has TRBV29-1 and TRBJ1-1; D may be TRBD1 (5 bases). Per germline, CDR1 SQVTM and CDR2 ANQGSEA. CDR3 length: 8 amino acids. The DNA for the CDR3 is TGTGGGGGAACTGAAGCTTTCTTT. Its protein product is CGGTEAFF.

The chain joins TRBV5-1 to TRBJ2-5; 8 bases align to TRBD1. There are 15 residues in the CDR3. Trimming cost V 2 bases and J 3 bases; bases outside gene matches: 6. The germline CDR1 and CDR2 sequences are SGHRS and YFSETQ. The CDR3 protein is CASSFSGGVEETQYF. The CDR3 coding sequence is TGCGCCAGCAGCTTTTCAGGGGGCGTAGAAGAGACCCAGTACTTC.

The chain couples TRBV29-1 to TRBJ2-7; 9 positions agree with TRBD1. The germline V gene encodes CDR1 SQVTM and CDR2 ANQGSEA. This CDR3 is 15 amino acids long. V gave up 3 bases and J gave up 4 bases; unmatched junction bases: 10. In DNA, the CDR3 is TGCAGCGTTGAGCTACAGGGGGCCGGAGGGTACGAGCAGTACTTC. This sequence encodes CSVELQGAGGYEQYF.

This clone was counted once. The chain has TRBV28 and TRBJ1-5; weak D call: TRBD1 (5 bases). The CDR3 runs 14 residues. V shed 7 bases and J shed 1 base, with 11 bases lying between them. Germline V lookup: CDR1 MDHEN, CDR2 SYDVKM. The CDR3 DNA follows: TGTGCCAGCACCCCGGGACGGAGCAATCAGCCCCAGCATTTT. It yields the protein CASTPGRSNQPQHF.

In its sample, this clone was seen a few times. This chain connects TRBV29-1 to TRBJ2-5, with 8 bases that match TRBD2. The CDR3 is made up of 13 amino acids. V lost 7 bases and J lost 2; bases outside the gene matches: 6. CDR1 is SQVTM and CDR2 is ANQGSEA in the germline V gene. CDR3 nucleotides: TGCAGCGCGTCCGGGACTAGACAAGAGACCCAGTACTTC. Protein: CSASGTRQETQYF.

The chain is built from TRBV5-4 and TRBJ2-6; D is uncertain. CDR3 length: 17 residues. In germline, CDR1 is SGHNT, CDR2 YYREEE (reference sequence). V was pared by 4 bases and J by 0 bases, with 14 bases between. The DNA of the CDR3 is TGTGCCAGCAGCCGACTTGGTACGGGCTCTGGGGCCAACGTCCTGACTTTC. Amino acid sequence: CASSRLGTGSGANVLTF.

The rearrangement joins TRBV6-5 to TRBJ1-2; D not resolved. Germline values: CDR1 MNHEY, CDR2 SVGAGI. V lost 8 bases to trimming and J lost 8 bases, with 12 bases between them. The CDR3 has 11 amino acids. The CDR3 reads CASRRREGYTF. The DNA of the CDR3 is TGTGCCAGCCGCCGAAGGGAGGGCTACACCTTC.

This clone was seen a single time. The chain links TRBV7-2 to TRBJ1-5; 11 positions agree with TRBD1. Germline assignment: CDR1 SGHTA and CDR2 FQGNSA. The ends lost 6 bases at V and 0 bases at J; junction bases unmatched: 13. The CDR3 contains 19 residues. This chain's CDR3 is CASSIWTGGAQYSNQPQHF. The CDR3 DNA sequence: TGTGCCAGCAGTATCTGGACAGGGGGCGCCCAGTATAGCAATCAGCCCCAGCATTTT.

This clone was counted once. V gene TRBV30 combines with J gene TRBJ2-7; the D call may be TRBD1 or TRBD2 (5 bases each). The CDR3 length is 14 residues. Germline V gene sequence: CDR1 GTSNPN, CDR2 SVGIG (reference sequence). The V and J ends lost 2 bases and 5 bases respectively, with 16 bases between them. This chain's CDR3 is CAWSTGTVGHEQYF. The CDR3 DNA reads TGTGCCTGGAGTACCGGGACGGTGGGCCACGAGCAGTACTTC. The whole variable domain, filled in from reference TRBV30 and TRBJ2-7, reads SQTIHQWPATLVQPVGSPLSLECTVEGTSNPNLYWYRQAAGRGLQLLFYSVGIGQISSEVPQNLSASRPQDRQFILSSKKLLLSDSGFYLCAWSTGTVGHEQYFGPGTRLTVT.

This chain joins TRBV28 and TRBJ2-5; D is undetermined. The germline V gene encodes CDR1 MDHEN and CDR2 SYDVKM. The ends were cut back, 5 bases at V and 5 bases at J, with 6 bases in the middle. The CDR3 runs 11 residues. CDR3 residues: CASSQRETQYF. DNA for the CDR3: TGTGCCAGCAGTCAAAGGGAGACCCAGTACTTC.

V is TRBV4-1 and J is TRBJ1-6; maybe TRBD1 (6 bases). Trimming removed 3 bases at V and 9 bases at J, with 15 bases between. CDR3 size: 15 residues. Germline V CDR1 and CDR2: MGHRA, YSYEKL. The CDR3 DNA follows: TGCGCCAGCAGCCATCCCAACAGGGACGGTTCACCCCTCCACTTT. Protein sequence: CASSHPNRDGSPLHF.

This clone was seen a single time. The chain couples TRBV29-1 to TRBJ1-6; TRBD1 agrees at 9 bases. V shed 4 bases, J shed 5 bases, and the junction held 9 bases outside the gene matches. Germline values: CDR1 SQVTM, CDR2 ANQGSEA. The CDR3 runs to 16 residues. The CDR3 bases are TGCAGCGTTGGGGACAGGGATGGGGGAAATAATTCACCCCTCCACTTT. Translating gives CSVGDRDGGNNSPLHF.

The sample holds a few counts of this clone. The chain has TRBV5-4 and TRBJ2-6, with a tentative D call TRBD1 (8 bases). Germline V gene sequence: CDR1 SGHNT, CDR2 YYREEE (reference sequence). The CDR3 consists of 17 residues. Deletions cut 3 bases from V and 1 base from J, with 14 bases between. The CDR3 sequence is CASSSGQGGSGANVLTF. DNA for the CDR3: TGTGCCAGCAGCTCCGGACAGGGAGGGTCTGGGGCCAACGTCCTGACTTTC.

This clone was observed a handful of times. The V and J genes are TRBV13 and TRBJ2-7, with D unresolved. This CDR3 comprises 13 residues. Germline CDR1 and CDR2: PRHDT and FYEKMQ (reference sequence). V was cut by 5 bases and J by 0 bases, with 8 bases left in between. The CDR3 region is CASSGSSSYEQYF. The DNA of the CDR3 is TGTGCCAGCAGCGGATCAAGCTCCTACGAGCAGTACTTC. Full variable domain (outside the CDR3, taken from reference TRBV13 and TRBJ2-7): AAGVIQSPRHLIKEKRETATLKCYPIPRHDTVYWYQQGPGQDPQFLISFYEKMQSDKGSIPDRFSAQQFSDYHSELNMSSLELGDSALYFCASSGSSSYEQYFGPGTRLTVT.

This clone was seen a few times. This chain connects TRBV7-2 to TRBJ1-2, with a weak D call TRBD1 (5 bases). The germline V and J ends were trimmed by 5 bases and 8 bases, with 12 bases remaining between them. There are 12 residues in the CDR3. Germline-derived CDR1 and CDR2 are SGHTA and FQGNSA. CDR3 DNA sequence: TGTGCCAGCAGCCCCAACGGGGGAGGCTACACCTTC. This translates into CASSPNGGGYTF.